The 14 T cell receptor beta chains in this list originate from one sample, sequenced in a study of T cells in Graves' hyperthyroidism and ophthalmopathy. Regions amplified from RNA transcripts were the TCR beta CDR3 regions. Carried out on the TCR CDR3, a first-round RT-PCR used the HTBI primer set. From the multiplex PCR reads, TCRdb called clonotypes with MiXCR, one entry per CDR3 protein. The sample carries approximately 400,000 distinct CDR3 sequences, less than 20% recorded once. Sequencing was done on a sample of blood. Source of these receptors: a woman under 30 with Graves' hyperthyroidism that later progressed to Graves' ophthalmopathy.

This clonotype occurred many times. This rearrangement joins TRBV27 to TRBJ2-3; D remains unclear. Germline values: CDR1 MNHEY, CDR2 SMNVEV (reference sequence). V was cut by 4 bases and J by 5 bases, with 7 bases left in between. The CDR3 sequence is 12 residues long. The CDR3 sequence: CASSSLEDTQYF. For the CDR3, the DNA is TGTGCCAGCAGTTCCCTGGAAGATACGCAGTATTTT.

This clonotype occurred a few times. A read error is possible here, since a much larger clone lies one base away. This chain joins TRBV28 and TRBJ2-7, with 9 bases matching TRBD2. The J segment lost 5 bases and the V segment lost 2 bases, leaving 7 bases of the junction unmatched. There are 15 residues in the CDR3. Germline V gene sequence: CDR1 MDHEN, CDR2 SYDVKM. This CDR3 is CASSLLAGLLNEQYF. The CDR3 region has the DNA TGTGCCAGCAGTTTACTAGCGGGGCTTTTGAACGAGCAGTACTTC.

This clonotype has more than one count but fewer than ten. The chain recombines TRBV20-1 with TRBJ2-7; 11 bases fit TRBD2. V lost 4 bases, J lost 6 bases, and 8 bases stayed unmatched. This CDR3 comprises 14 residues. CDR1 and CDR2 from the germline V gene are DFQATT and SNEGSKA (reference sequence). CDR3 protein: CSANPPLAGGEQYF. The CDR3 DNA reads TGCAGTGCTAACCCCCCCCTAGCGGGAGGCGAGCAGTACTTC.

This clonotype was counted only a few times. The J gene is TRBJ1-6, the V gene TRBV18, with D unclear. Looked up from germline, CDR1 is KGHSH and CDR2 is LQKENI. This CDR3 has 15 residues. Trimming removed 8 bases from V and 0 bases from J, with 11 bases in between. CDR3 nucleotides: TGTGCCAGCCGAAGTACGAGCTCCTATAATTCACCCCTCCACTTT. This translates into CASRSTSSYNSPLHF.

A few counts support this clonotype. The chain joins TRBV28 to TRBJ2-7; 9 bases agree with TRBD1. V trimming: 5 bases; J trimming: 3 bases; junction bases outside the gene matches: 8. This CDR3 contains 15 residues. The V gene's germline CDR1 is MDHEN and CDR2 SYDVKM. The CDR3 is CASSKWDRANYEQYF. CDR3 in DNA: TGTGCCAGCAGTAAATGGGACAGGGCAAACTACGAGCAGTACTTC. The full variable domain, completed using reference TRBV28 and TRBJ2-7, is DVKVTQSSRYLVKRTGEKVFLECVQDMDHENMFWYRQDPGLGLRLIYFSYDVKMKEKGDIPEGYSVSREKKERFSLILESASTNQTSMYLCASSKWDRANYEQYFGPGTRLTVT.

This clonotype has more than one count but fewer than ten. The rearrangement uses TRBV6-1 and TRBJ1-1; TRBD1 aligns across 7 bases. The J segment lost 6 bases and the V segment lost 4 bases, leaving 5 bases of the junction unmatched. This CDR3 is built from 13 residues. The V gene's germline CDR1 is MNHNS and CDR2 SASEGT. The CDR3 reads CASSGTGGPEAFF. The CDR3 nucleotides are TGTGCCAGCAGTGGGACAGGAGGACCTGAAGCTTTCTTT.

This clonotype was picked up a small number of times. The gene calls are TRBV7-9 and TRBJ2-2; tentatively, D is TRBD1 (6 bases). The CDR3 is 16 amino acids. Germline V gene sequence: CDR1 SEHNR, CDR2 FQNEAQ (reference sequence). Trimming removed 1 base at V and 7 bases at J, with 16 bases between. The chain's CDR3 is CASSLEYTGLGGELFF. The CDR3 nucleotides are TGTGCCAGCAGCTTAGAGTACACAGGGCTTGGCGGGGAGCTGTTTTTT.

This clonotype occurred a few times. This chain links TRBV6-1 with TRBJ1-4; D unresolved. Trimming took 0 bases from V and 4 from J, leaving 6 bases between them. This CDR3 has 14 residues. Germline lookup yields CDR1 MNHNS and CDR2 SASEGT. The CDR3 nucleotides are TGTGCCAGCAGTGAAGCGAATTATAATGAAAAACTGTTTTTT. Amino acids: CASSEANYNEKLFF.

In its sample, this clonotype was seen many times. This chain uses TRBV7-9 with TRBJ1-4; the D gene is possibly TRBD1 (5 bases). The V end was cut by 5 bases, the J end by 4 bases, with 17 bases between. The germline V gene encodes CDR1 SEHNR and CDR2 FQNEAQ (reference sequence). The CDR3 is 16 residues long. In DNA, the CDR3 is TGTGCCAGCAGCCCTCTATCGGGGAGGGGTAATGAAAAACTGTTTTTT. Amino acid sequence: CASSPLSGRGNEKLFF.

This clonotype was found many times. The chain employs TRBV28 and TRBJ1-5; D remains ambiguous. CDR3 length equals 17 residues. V was trimmed by 5 bases and J by 0 bases, leaving 17 bases between them. CDR1 and CDR2 (germline): MDHEN, SYDVKM. The CDR3 here is CASSPPLARDSNQPQHF. The CDR3 DNA is TGTGCCAGCAGTCCCCCTTTGGCTAGGGATAGCAATCAGCCCCAGCATTTT.

This clonotype was detected many times. The chain carries TRBV20-1 and TRBJ2-1; weak D call: TRBD2 (6 bases). Germline V gene lookup returns CDR1 DFQATT and CDR2 SNEGSKA (reference sequence). CDR3 size: 16 residues. With 3 bases removed from V and 2 bases from J, the gap between germline ends came to 17 bases. CDR3 sequence (DNA): TGCAGTGCTAGCTCGGTACTGAGCGGGCCCTACAATGAGCAGTTCTTC. Translation: CSASSVLSGPYNEQFF.

This clonotype was seen ten or more times. V and J are TRBV3-1 and TRBJ2-2; 10 bases map to TRBD1. The germline V gene encodes CDR1 LGHDT and CDR2 YNNKEL (reference sequence). Unmatched junction bases numbered 3, after V lost 4 bases and J lost 4 bases. The CDR3 loop spans 15 amino acids. The CDR3 nucleotides are TGTGCCAGCAGCCTCCGGGACAGGGGCACCGGGGAGCTGTTTTTT. Protein: CASSLRDRGTGELFF.

This clonotype was recorded many times. The V call is TRBV2, the J call TRBJ1-3; 8 nucleotides line up with TRBD1. V shed 8 bases, J shed 2 bases, and the junction held 5 bases outside the gene matches. This CDR3 has 14 amino acids. In germline, CDR1 is SNHLY, CDR2 FYNNEI. The CDR3 DNA is TGTGCCAGCGGACAGGGTCGGGCTGGAAACACCATATATTTT. Translation: CASGQGRAGNTIYF. Together with reference TRBV2 and TRBJ1-3, the CDR3 gives the full variable domain: EPEVTQTPSHQVTQMGQEVILRCVPISNHLYFYWYRQILGQKVEFLVSFYNNEISEKSEIFDDQFSVERPDGSNFTLKIRSTKLEDSAMYFCASGQGRAGNTIYFGEGSWLTVV.

The chain carries TRBV11-2 and TRBJ1-6, with a weak D call TRBD1 (6 bases). V was clipped by 3 bases and J by 13 bases, with 16 bases between them. The V gene's germline CDR1 is SGHAT and CDR2 FQNNGV. The CDR3 totals 14 residues. The CDR3 protein is CASSLAGTSIPLHF. Written as DNA, the CDR3 is TGTGCCAGCAGCTTGGCCGGGACATCGATTCCCCTCCACTTT.